This note documents a single TCR beta chain sequence. The antigen it recognizes is unknown. No base quality values were provided; no much bigger clone lies one nucleotide off. The sample's time point, from its label and the paper: peripheral blood 6 weeks after treatment start. The cohort comprised 25 to 30 patients with locally advanced or metastatic urothelial carcinoma treated at Memorial Sloan Kettering on a trial protocol. Peripheral blood mononuclear cells were collected pretreatment and during treatment, with between 1 and 8 total time points obtained per patient. The Qiagen DNeasy Blood extraction kit was used to purify genomic DNA from total PBMCs and tumor samples. PBMCs were collected pretreatment and during treatment and were isolated and stored as previously described. The germline V gene sets CDR1 to SGHVS and CDR2 to FNYEAQ. The germline V end is reduced by 4 bases and the J end by 5 bases; junction bases left unmatched: 8. The CDR3 goes from the cysteine to the phenylalanine over 15 residues. CDR3 DNA is the only sequence kept; it has 45 bases, read in frame from the first base.

These data are taken from a study of PD-L1 blockade in urothelial cancer (TCRdb year 2017). Some background on the complete study: Every patient began therapy at some point between 2014 and 2015 and was given atezolizumab 1,200 mg intravenously every 3 weeks. In the same patients, pretreatment tumors underwent whole exome sequencing and RNA sequencing in addition to TCR sequencing. Pretreatment tumor samples, along with matched peripheral blood collected serially before and after atezolizumab treatment, underwent TCR sequencing. Blood samples yielded a median of approximately 150,000 T cells and more than 75,000 unique TCRs, with median clonality around 0.084. Patients had an ECOG performance status of 0 or 1 and had received between 0 and 3 prior chemotherapy regimens. Twenty-nine patients had pretreatment blood TCR-seq, 24 had at least one posttreatment blood collection, and 24 had tumor TCR-seq. Somatic, immune and clinical correlates of response to PD-L1 blockade with atezolizumab in urothelial cancer were the focus of an exploratory multi-omic analysis. Blood samples were analyzed 3 weeks after the start of treatment (second dose) and 6 weeks after the start of treatment. About nine tenths of the roughly 30 patients were males with bladder-origin urothelial cancer, and about 65% of the roughly 30 reported a prior smoking history. Fewer than ten patients reached durable clinical benefit, while fewer than 25 patients did not. Progression-free survival longer than 6 months counted as durable clinical benefit, and TCR features were additionally tested against both progression-free and overall survival.

The paper's findings and limits, for the study overall: Improved progression-free and overall survival was associated with having pretreatment peripheral blood TCR clonality below the median. Because the sample size was small (n of about 30) and many of the analyses were exploratory, the results are meant to be hypothesis-generating. Greater expansion of tumor-associated TCR clones in peripheral blood 3 weeks after the start of treatment was observed in patients with durable benefit (n ≈ 22, p = 0.022).

To estimate absolute template abundance from read counts, synthetic TCR analog templates were spiked into each PCR. The immunoSEQ assay was used to amplify TCRbeta CDR3 regions from genomic DNA with bias-controlled V and J gene primers. Sequencing of rearranged TCRbeta segments was performed at approximately 20X coverage. From the authors' description of their analysis: Sequencing errors were corrected by clustering and CDR3s were annotated against IMGT to assign V, D and J genes. Out-of-frame and stop-codon sequences were excluded, and only productive TCRbeta rearrangements were used in downstream analyses. Clonality was calculated as one minus the Shannon entropy normalized by the log of the number of unique productive sequences. Fisher's exact test with Benjamini-Hochberg correction, using a cutoff of adjusted p below 0.01, was how clones that differed between time points or between blood and tumor were identified. TCRdb mirrors the immuneACCESS table, restricted to in-frame sequences. Some clones are absent from its copies; in checked studies, under half trace to an unresolved V gene, and the reason for the others is unknown. The DNA was the basis for D and trimming; V, J and clone size are from that table. The table for this sample lists some 48,000 clones; about four fifths of them were counted only once. Together, the top ten hold 8.8% of the sample.

The sample was PBMCs, taken around atezolizumab (anti-PD-L1) treatment. This receptor chain uses TRBV7-6 and TRBJ1-1; 9 nucleotides in the junction match TRBD1. This TCR was sampled from a man between 65 and 85 years old with urothelial cancer. In nucleotide form, the sequence is TGTGCCAGCAGCTCCACAGGGGGCGGGAGGACTGAAGCTTTCTTT. Its product reads: CASSSTGGGRTEAFF.